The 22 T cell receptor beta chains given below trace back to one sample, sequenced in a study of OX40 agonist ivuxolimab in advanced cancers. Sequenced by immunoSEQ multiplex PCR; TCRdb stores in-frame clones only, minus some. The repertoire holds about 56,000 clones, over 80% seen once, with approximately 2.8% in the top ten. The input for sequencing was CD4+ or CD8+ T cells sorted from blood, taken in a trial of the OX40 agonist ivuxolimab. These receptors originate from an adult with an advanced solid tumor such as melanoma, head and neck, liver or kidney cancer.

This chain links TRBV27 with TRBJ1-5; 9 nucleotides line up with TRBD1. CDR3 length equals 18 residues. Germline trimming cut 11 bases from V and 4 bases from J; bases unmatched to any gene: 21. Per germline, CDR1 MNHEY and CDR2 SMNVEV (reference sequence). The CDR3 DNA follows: TGTGCCCACCCCCCCCCGACCTACAGGGGGCGAACGAATCAGCCCCAGCATTTT. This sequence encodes CAHPPPTYRGRTNQPQHF.

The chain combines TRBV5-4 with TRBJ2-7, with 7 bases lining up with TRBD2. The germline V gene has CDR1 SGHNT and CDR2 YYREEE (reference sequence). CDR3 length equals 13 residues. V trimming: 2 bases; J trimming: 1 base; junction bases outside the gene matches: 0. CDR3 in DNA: TGTGCCAGCAGCTTAGCGGGATCCTACGAGCAGTACTTC. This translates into CASSLAGSYEQYF.

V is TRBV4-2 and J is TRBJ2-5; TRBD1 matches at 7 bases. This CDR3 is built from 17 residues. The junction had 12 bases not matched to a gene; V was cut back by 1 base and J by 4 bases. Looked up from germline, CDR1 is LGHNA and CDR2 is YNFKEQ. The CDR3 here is CASSQGLTGETPETQYF. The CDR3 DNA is TGTGCCAGCAGCCAAGGCCTCACAGGGGAAACCCCAGAGACCCAGTACTTC.

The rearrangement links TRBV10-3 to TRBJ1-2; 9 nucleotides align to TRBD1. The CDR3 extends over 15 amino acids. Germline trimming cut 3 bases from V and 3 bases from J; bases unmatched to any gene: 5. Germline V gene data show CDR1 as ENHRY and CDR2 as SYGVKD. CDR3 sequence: CAISDGTGQDYGYTF. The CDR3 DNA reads TGTGCCATCAGTGATGGGACAGGGCAGGACTATGGCTACACCTTC.

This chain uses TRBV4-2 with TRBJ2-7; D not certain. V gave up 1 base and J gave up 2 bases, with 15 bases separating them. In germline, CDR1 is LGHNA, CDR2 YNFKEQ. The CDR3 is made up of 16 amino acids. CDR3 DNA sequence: TGTGCCAGCAGCCAAGTAAGGCTGGCAACTACCTACGAGCAGTACTTC. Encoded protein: CASSQVRLATTYEQYF.

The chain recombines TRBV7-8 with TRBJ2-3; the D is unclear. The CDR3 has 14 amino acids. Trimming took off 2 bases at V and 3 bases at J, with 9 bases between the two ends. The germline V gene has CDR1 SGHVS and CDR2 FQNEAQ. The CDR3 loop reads CASSLLLGTDTQYF. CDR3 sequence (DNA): TGTGCCAGCAGCTTACTATTGGGGACAGATACGCAGTATTTT.

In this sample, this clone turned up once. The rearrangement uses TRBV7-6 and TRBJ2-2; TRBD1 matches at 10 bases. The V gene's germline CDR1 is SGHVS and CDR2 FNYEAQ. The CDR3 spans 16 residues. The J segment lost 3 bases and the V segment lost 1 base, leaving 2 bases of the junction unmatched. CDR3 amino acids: CASSLGDRGDTGELFF. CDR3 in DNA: TGTGCCAGCAGCTTAGGGGACAGGGGAGACACCGGGGAGCTGTTTTTT.

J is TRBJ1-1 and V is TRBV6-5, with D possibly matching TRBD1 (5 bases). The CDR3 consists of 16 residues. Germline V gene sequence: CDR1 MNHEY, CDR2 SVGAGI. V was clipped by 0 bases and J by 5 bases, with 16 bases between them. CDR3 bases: TGTGCCAGCAGTTACTCTCTGGGACGGAAGGGGACTGAAGCTTTCTTT. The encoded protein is CASSYSLGRKGTEAFF.

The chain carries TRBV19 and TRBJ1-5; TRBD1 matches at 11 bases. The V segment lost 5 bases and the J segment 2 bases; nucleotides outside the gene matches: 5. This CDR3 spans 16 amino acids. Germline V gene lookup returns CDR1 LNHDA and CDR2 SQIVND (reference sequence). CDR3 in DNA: TGTGCCAGTAGTTGGACAGGGGGCTCGCGCAATCAGCCCCAGCATTTT. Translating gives CASSWTGGSRNQPQHF. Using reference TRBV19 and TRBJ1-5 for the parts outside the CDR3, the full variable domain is DGGITQSPKYLFRKEGQNVTLSCEQNLNHDAMYWYRQDPGQGLRLIYYSQIVNDFQKGDIAEGYSVSREKKESFPLTVTSAQKNPTAFYLCASSWTGGSRNQPQHFGDGTRLSIL.

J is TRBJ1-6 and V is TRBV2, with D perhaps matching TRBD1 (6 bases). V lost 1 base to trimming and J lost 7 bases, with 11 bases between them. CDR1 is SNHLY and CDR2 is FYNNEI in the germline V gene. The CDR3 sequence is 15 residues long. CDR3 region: CASSEVRTDNSPLHF. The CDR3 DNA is TGTGCCAGCAGTGAAGTGAGGACAGACAATTCACCCCTCCACTTT.

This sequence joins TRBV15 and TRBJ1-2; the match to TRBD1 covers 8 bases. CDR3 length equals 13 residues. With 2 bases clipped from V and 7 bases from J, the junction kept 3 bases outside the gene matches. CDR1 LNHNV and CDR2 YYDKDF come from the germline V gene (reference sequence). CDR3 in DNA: TGTGCCACCAGCAGACCGGACAGGGCTGGCTACACCTTC. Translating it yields CATSRPDRAGYTF.

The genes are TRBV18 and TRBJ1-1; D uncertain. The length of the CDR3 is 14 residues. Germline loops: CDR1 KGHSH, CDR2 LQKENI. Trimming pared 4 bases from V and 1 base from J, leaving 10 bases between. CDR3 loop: CASSRNARNTEAFF. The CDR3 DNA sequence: TGTGCCAGCTCACGTAACGCGAGGAACACTGAAGCTTTCTTT. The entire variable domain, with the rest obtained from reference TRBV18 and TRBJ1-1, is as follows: NAGVMQNPRHLVRRRGQEARLRCSPMKGHSHVYWYRQLPEEGLKFMVYLQKENIIDESGMPKERFSAEFPKEGPSILRIQQVVRGDSAAYFCASSRNARNTEAFFGQGTRLTVV.

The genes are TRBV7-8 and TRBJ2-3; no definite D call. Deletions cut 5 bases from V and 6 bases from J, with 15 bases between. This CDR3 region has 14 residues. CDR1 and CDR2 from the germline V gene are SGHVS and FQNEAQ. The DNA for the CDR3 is TGTGCCAGCAGCCGAAGCCAATCGGCGGATACGCAGTATTTT. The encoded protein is CASSRSQSADTQYF. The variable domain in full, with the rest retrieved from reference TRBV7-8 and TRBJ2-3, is GAGVSQSPRYKVAKRGQDVALRCDPISGHVSLFWYQQALGQGPEFLTYFQNEAQLDKSGLPSDRFFAERPEGSVSTLKIQRTQQEDSAVYLCASSRSQSADTQYFGPGTRLTVL.

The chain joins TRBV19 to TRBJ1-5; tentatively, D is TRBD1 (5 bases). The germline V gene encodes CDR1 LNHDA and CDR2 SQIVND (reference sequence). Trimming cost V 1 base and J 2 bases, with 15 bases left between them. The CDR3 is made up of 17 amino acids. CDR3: CASSIVRGARGNQPQHF. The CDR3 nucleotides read TGTGCCAGTAGTATAGTAAGAGGGGCCCGTGGCAATCAGCCCCAGCATTTT.

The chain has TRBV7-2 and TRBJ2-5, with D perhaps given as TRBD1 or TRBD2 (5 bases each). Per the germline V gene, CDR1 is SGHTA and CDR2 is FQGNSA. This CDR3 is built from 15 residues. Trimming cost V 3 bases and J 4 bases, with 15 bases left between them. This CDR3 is CASSFNGATGETQYF. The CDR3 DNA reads TGTGCCAGCAGCTTTAACGGGGCAACCGGAGAGACCCAGTACTTC.

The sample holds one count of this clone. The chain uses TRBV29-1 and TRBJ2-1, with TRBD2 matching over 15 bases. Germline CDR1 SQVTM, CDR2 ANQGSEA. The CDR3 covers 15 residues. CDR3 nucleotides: TGCGGGAGGACTAGCGGGAGGGCCGGCTACAATGAGCAGTTCTTC. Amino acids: CGRTSGRAGYNEQFF.

For the CDR3, the DNA is TGTGCCAGCCGGGGGAACACTGAAGCTTTCTTT. Amino acids: CASRGNTEAFF. The genes are TRBV6-5 and TRBJ1-1, with D hard to call. In germline, CDR1 is MNHEY, CDR2 SVGAGI. V gave up 8 bases and J gave up 1 base, with 5 bases separating them. The CDR3 length is 11 residues.

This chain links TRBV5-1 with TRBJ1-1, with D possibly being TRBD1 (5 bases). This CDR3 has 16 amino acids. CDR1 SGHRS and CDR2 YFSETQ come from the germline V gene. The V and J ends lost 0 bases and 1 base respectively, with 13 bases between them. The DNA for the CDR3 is TGCGCCAGCAGCTTGGGGGACGGGATCTCGAACACTGAAGCTTTCTTT. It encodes CASSLGDGISNTEAFF.

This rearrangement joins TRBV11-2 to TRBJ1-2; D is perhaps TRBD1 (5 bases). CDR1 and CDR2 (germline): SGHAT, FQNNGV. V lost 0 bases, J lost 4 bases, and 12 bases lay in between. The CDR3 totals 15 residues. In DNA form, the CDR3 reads TGTGCCAGCAGCTTAGATCGGGGGGGTAGCTATGGCTACACCTTC. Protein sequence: CASSLDRGGSYGYTF.

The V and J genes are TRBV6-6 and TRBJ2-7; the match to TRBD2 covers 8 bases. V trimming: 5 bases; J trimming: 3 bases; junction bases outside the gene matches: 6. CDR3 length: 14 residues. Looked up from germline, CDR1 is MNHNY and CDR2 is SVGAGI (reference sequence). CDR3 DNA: TGTGCCAGCAGTCCGACGGGGGGGATCTACGAGCAGTACTTC. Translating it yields CASSPTGGIYEQYF.

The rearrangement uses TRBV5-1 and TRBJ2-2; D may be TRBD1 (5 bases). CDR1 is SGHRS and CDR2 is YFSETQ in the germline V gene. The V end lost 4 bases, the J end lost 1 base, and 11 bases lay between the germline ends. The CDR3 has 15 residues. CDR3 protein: CASSPDIWNTGELFF. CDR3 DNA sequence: TGCGCCAGCAGCCCGGACATATGGAACACCGGGGAGCTGTTTTTT.

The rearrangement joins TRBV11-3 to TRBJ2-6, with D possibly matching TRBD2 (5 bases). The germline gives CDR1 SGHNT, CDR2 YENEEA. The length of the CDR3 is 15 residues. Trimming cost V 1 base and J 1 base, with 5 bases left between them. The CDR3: CASSLGGSGANVLTF. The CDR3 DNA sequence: TGTGCCAGCAGCTTAGGCGGGTCTGGGGCCAACGTCCTGACTTTC.